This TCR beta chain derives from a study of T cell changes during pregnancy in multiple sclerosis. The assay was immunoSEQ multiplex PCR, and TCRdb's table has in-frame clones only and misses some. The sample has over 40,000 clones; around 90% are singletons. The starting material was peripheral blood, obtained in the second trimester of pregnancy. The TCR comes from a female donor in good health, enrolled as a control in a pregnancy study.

CDR3 in DNA: TGTGCCAGCAGCTGGCGGGCAGGGGGCAATCAGCCCCAGCATTTT. Amino acids: CASSWRAGGNQPQHF. V is TRBV5-5 and J is TRBJ1-5, with D perhaps matching TRBD1 (6 bases). Per the germline V gene, CDR1 is SGHKS and CDR2 is YYEKEE (reference sequence). The CDR3 sequence is 15 residues long. The ends were cut back, 3 bases at V and 2 bases at J, with 12 bases in the middle. The full variable domain, in which reference TRBV5-5 and TRBJ1-5 provide the parts outside the CDR3, is DAGVTQSPTHLIKTRGQQVTLRCSPISGHKSVSWYQQVLGQGPQFIFQYYEKEERGRGNFPDRFSARQFPNYSSELNVNALLLGDSALYLCASSWRAGGNQPQHFGDGTRLSIL.